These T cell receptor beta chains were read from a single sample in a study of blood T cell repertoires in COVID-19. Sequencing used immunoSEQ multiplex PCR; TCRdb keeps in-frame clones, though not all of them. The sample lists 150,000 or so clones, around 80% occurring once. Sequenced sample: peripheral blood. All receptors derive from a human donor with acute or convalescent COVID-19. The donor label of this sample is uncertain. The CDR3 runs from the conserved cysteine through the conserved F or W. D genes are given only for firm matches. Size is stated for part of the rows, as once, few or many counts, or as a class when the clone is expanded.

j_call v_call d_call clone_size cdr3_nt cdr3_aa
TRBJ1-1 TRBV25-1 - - TGTGCCAGCAGGGTAGGGGACACTGAAGCTTTCTTT CASRVGDTEAFF
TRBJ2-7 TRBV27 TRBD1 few TGTGCCAGCAGTAGAAAGGGACAGGGCTCCTACGAGCAGTACTTC CASSRKGQGSYEQYF
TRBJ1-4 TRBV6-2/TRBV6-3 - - TGTGCCAGCAGTTCACTACCCGACAGGACTCCAACTAATGAAAAACTGTTTTTT CASSSLPDRTPTNEKLFF
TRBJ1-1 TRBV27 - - TGTGCCAGCAGTACCTATACGGACAGAACCGAAGCTTTCTTT CASSTYTDRTEAFF
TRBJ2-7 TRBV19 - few TGTGCCAGTAGTTTCCAAAGGGGGGGCCACGAGCAGTACTTC CASSFQRGGHEQYF
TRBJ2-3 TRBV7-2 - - TGTGCCAGCAGTCCCTCAGGGGGCACAGATACGCAGTATTTT CASSPSGGTDTQYF
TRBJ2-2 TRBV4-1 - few TGCGCCAGCAGCTACGGGCTAGCGATGAACACCGGGGAGCTGTTTTTT CASSYGLAMNTGELFF
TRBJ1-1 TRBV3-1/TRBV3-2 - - TGTGCCAGCAGCCAGGACGCGCCTGGGGAGTACGAGGTAAGCGGGGGCTGCACTGAAGCTTTCTTT CASSQDAPGEYEVSGGCTEAFF
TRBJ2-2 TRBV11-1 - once TGTGCCAGCAGCTCGGTGAACACCGGGGAGCTGTTTTTT CASSSVNTGELFF
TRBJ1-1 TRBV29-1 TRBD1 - TGCAGCGTTGGACAGGGCGCCCGGGTGGGTGCTTTCTTT CSVGQGARVGAFF
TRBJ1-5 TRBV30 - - TGTGCCTGGAGCTCCGCTAGTGAACAGGGCGATCAGCCCCAGCATTTT CAWSSASEQGDQPQHF
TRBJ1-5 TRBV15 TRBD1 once TGTGCCACCAGCAGAGATCCCAGGGGGGATCAGCCCCAGCATTTT CATSRDPRGDQPQHF
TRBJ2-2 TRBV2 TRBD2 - TGTGCCAGCAGGCCTGGACTAGCGGGGGGGGCCGGGGAGCTGTTTTTT CASRPGLAGGAGELFF
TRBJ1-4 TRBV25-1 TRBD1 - TGTGCCAGCGCTCTCCAGTTGGGACAGCCGTTTAATGAAAAACTGTTTTTT CASALQLGQPFNEKLFF
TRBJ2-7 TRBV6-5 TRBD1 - TGTGCCAGCAGGCCGGGACAGCCCTACGAGCAGTACTTC CASRPGQPYEQYF
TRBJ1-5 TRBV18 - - TGTGCCAGCTCACCACGAAGGGGAGGGGATAATCAGCCCCAGCATTTT CASSPRRGGDNQPQHF
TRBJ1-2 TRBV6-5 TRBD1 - TGTGCCAGCAGTCCTCGACAGGGCGCGAGCTATGGCTACACCTTC CASSPRQGASYGYTF